This T cell receptor beta chain was observed in a study of spatial heterogeneity in lung cancer. Study context: Raw-read counts averaged over ten per unique TCR and UMI combination. Whole-study results and caveats: Follow-up blood showed ubiquitous expanded tumor TCRs less than blood at resection did.

Germline CDR1 reads SGHRS; CDR2 reads YFSETQ. The V and J ends lost 7 bases and 2 bases, in that order; junction bases with no gene match: 9. The CDR3 consists of 15 residues. As to time point: sample taken at primary tumor resection. Sequencing covered unsorted whole RNA taken from tumor, nontumor lung or frozen PBMC. There were around 72 donors, all of them untreated patients with early-stage non-small cell lung cancer. This clonotype is labeled medium-sized. What it binds is unknown. This beta chain was picked up by a library intended for alpha chains and is off target, so its count carries little meaning. Every molecule of TCR cDNA had its own unique molecular identifier. TCRdb itself ran the 5' RACE reads through MiXCR, one entry per CDR3 protein. The sample records several thousand distinct CDR3 sequences, around 22% being singletons.

The TCR was taken from a female donor with early-stage non-small cell lung cancer. This sequence joins TRBV5-1 and TRBJ2-5, with 9 bases fitting TRBD2. The source material was PBMCs, sampled at surgery. The CDR3 DNA follows: TGCGCCAGCTCCCTTAGGCGGGAGGGACAAGAGACCCAGTACTTC. This gives the protein CASSLRREGQETQYF. Based on the CDR3 plus reference TRBV5-1 and TRBJ2-5, the full variable domain is KAGVTQTPRYLIKTRGQQVTLSCSPISGHRSVSWYQQTPGQGLQFLFEYFSETQRNKGNFPGRFSGRQFSNSRSEMNVSTLELGDSALYLCASSLRREGQETQYFGPGTRLLVL.